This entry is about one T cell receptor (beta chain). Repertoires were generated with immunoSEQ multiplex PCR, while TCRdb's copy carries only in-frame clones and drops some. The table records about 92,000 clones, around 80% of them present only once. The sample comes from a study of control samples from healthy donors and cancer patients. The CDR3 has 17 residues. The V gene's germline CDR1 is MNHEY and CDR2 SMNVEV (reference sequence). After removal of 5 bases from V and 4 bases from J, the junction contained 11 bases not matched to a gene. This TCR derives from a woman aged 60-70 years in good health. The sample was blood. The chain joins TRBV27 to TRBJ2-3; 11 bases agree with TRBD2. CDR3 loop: CASSLEPGLADPDTQYF. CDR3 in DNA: TGTGCCAGCAGTCTGGAACCGGGACTAGCGGATCCAGATACGCAGTATTTT.